This T cell receptor beta chain was captured in a study of cytomegalovirus exposure and HLA in healthy donors. Healthy bone marrow donors formed the donor group. Study-level results: Across donors, most TCRs were seen rarely, yet some public ones were widespread. The analysis excluded some indistinguishable V segments, including TRBV6-2 and TRBV6-3. The CMV antigen specificity of three CMV-associated chains was confirmed through in vitro analysis.

This clone occurred once. Its antigen is not known. The CDR3 is made up of 15 amino acids. Use of 60 Vbeta and 13 Jbeta primers characterized the PCR. Data came from immunoSEQ multiplex PCR; TCRdb stores just in-frame clones and leaves some out. The top ten clones hold more than 2% of a sample with about 110,000 clones, roughly 79% of them seen once. The clonotype comes from a woman aged 25 to 39 in good health and CMV-seronegative. The chain has TRBV12-2 and TRBJ1-5; TRBD1 is the table's D call and was not checked against the DNA. TRBV12-2 is tagged as a pseudogene. Sequenced material: PBMCs. CDR3 loop: CGTGGACFGNQPQHF. CDR3 bases: TGTGGAACAGGGGGCGCGTGTTTTGGCAATCAGCCCCAGCATTTT.